This TCR beta chain stems from a study of cytomegalovirus exposure and HLA in healthy donors. Study-level points and caveats: The study had only CMV serostatus as immune exposure information. The study found most TCR sequences rare, yet found some public TCRs in many donors.

All donors participated as healthy donors of bone marrow. The study sampled nominally healthy donors, though unrecorded immune exposures were likely. With V trimmed by 1 base and J by 7 bases, 10 bases remained unmatched. Per the germline V gene, CDR1 is SGHTA and CDR2 is FQGNSA. There are 15 residues in the CDR3. It was with 60 Vbeta and 13 Jbeta primers that the PCR ran. TCRdb's copy holds only in-frame clones and misses some; the assay was immunoSEQ multiplex PCR. In the table there are roughly 130,000 clones, about 72% of which are singletons. This clone was counted between two and nine times. The antigen is not known.

The chain employs TRBV7-2 and TRBJ2-7; 7 nucleotides align to TRBD2. Sequencing input: PBMCs. This receptor was taken from a man in his thirties or forties in good health and CMV-seropositive. The CDR3 sequence: CASSLVGGGPGEQYF. DNA for the CDR3: TGTGCCAGCAGCTTAGTGGGGGGAGGGCCTGGAGAGCAGTACTTC.